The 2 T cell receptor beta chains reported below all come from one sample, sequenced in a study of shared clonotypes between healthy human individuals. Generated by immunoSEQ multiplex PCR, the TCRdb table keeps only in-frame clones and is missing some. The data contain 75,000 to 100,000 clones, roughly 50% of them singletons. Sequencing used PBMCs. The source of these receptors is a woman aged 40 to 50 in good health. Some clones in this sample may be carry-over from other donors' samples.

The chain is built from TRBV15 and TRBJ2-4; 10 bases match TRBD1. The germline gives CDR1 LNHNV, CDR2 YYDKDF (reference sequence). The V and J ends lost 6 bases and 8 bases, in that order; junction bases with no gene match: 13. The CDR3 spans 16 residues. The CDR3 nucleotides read TGTGCCACCAGTCCTTTTGCGGGACAGGGGACGGACATTCAGTACTTC. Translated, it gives CATSPFAGQGTDIQYF.

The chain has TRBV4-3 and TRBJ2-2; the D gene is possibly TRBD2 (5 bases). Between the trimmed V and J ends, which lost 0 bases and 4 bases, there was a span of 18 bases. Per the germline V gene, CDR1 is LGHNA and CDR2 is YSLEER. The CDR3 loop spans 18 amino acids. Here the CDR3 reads CASSQDWRDRTPTGELFF. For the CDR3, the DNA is TGCGCCAGCAGCCAAGATTGGCGAGACCGGACTCCCACCGGGGAGCTGTTTTTT.